The 3 T cell receptor beta chains in this list originate from one sample, sequenced in a study of blood T cell repertoires in COVID-19. Measured with immunoSEQ multiplex PCR; TCRdb has only the in-frame clones, and not every one. The table records around 65,000 clones, roughly 91% of them present only once. The sequencing input was peripheral blood. These receptors were taken from a human donor in a cohort sampled during active COVID-19.

The chain employs TRBV19 and TRBJ1-3; the match to TRBD1 covers 9 bases. The CDR3 is 16 residues long. Germline CDR1 is LNHDA and CDR2 is SQIVND (reference sequence). The J segment lost 0 bases and the V segment lost 5 bases, leaving 5 bases of the junction unmatched. CDR3 residues: CASSSGQGLSGNTIYF. The CDR3 DNA reads as TGTGCCAGTAGTTCGGGACAGGGCCTCTCTGGAAACACCATATATTTT.

The chain couples TRBV11-2 to TRBJ2-7, with D unresolved. Germline-derived CDR1 and CDR2 are SGHAT and FQNNGV. V was pared by 2 bases and J by 0 bases, with 5 bases between. The CDR3 is made up of 13 amino acids. The CDR3 region is CASSLFLSYEQYF. The CDR3 nucleotides read TGTGCCAGCAGCTTATTTCTCTCCTACGAGCAGTACTTC.

For the CDR3, the DNA is TGTGCCAGCAGCTTAGGGCAGGGTTCTGGAAACACCATATATTTT. Translating gives CASSLGQGSGNTIYF. V is TRBV7-9 and J is TRBJ1-3; possible D gene TRBD1, 5 bases. Trimming cost V 1 base and J 1 base, with 8 bases left between them. The CDR3 length is 15 residues. The germline V gene encodes CDR1 SEHNR and CDR2 FQNEAQ (reference sequence).